This T cell receptor (beta chain) was recovered during a study of blood T cell repertoires in COVID-19. Study information: Italy, Spain and the United States were the sources of the convalescent and acute COVID-19 samples. PBMCs, B-cell-depleted T cells, or T cells were the source of the cDNA or gDNA that made up the material.

Methods used by the authors: Nucleated cell counts were estimated from reference gene primer amplification. The repertoire was sequenced with immunoSEQ multiplex PCR; TCRdb's copy has only in-frame clones and lacks some. That table is the source of V, J and clone size, and D and trimming were worked out from the DNA. The sample has 140,000 or so clones; 65% to 90% are singletons. The trim removed 5 bases at V and 0 bases at J, leaving 22 bases unmatched. Germline loops: CDR1 MNHNY, CDR2 SVGAGI (reference sequence). CDR3 length equals 22 residues. The source of this sequence is a man in his sixties with active or convalescent COVID-19. The rearrangement links TRBV6-6 to TRBJ1-4; 9 bases agree with TRBD1. Source material: peripheral blood. CDR3 region: CASSPSPRGWDRDLATNEKLFF. For the CDR3, the DNA is TGTGCCAGCAGTCCATCTCCCCGGGGTTGGGACAGGGATCTTGCAACTAATGAAAAACTGTTTTTT.